The TCR beta chain under discussion was sequenced for a study of shared clonotypes between healthy human individuals. As for the study in general: A couple of female and a few male donors aged 18 to 49 were enrolled. Points from the study as a whole: Sampling covered nothing but blood. Tissue TCR repertoires likely differ from those found in blood. Sequencing depth was expected to influence donor clonotype sharing.

The length of the CDR3 is 15 residues. Germline V gene lookup returns CDR1 SGHNT and CDR2 YYREEE (reference sequence). V was clipped by 2 bases and J by 15 bases; unmatched bases: 13. Measured with immunoSEQ multiplex PCR; TCRdb has only the in-frame clones, and not every one. Among millions of clones, about 92% were seen once, and the ten largest hold about 0.39%. Donors, healthy HIV-negative adults, lacked recent acute infections or vaccinations. Remarks on this clone: Its antigen is unidentified.

The rearrangement links TRBV5-4 to TRBJ2-1, with 11 bases fitting TRBD2. The sample consisted of naive CD4+ T cells from PBMCs. This sample's subset: CD45RA+ positively selected. This clonotype was obtained from a man between 18 and 29 years old in good health. Some clones in this sample may be carry-over from other donors' samples. CDR3 loop: CASSFVGLAGGTRFF. Written as DNA, the CDR3 is TGTGCCAGCAGCTTTGTGGGCCTAGCGGGAGGAACTAGGTTCTTC. Supplemented by reference TRBV5-4 and TRBJ2-1, the full variable domain reads ETGVTQSPTHLIKTRGQQVTLRCSSQSGHNTVSWYQQALGQGPQFIFQYYREEENGRGNFPPRFSGLQFPNYSSELNVNALELDDSALYLCASSFVGLAGGTRFFGPGTRLTVL.